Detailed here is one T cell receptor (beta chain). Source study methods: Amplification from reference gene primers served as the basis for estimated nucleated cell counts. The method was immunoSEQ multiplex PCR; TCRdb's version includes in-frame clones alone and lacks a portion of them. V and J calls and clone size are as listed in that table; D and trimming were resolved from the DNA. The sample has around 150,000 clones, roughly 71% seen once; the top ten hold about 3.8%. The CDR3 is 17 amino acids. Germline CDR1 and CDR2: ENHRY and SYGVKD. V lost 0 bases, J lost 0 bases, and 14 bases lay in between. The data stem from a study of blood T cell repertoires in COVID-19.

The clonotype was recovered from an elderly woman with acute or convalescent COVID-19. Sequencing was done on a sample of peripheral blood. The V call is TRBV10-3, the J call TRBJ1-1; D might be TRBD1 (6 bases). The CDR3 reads CAISESEGTPMNTEAFF. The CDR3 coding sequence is TGTGCCATCAGTGAGTCTGAGGGGACACCGATGAACACTGAAGCTTTCTTT.